A single sample is the source of the 26 T cell receptor beta chains below, sequenced in a study of cytomegalovirus exposure and HLA in healthy donors. Clones were read by immunoSEQ multiplex PCR, and TCRdb kept only the in-frame ones, dropping some. The data show about 280,000 clones, around 87% seen once. Sequencing was performed on PBMCs. The origin of the receptors is a woman between 18 and 30 years old in good health and CMV-seronegative.

The chain combines TRBV28 with TRBJ2-7; tentative D call: TRBD1 (5 bases). Germline CDR1 MDHEN, CDR2 SYDVKM. This CDR3 contains 15 residues. V was pared by 6 bases and J by 0 bases, with 15 bases between. The CDR3 sequence: CASSPTRQPSYEQYF. DNA of the CDR3: TGTGCCAGCAGCCCGACAAGACAGCCCTCCTACGAGCAGTACTTC.

In its sample, this clone was seen once. The chain carries TRBV5-1 and TRBJ2-1, with unresolved D. The germline V and J ends were trimmed by 1 base and 0 bases, with 11 bases remaining between them. There are 16 residues in the CDR3. Germline V gene data show CDR1 as SGHRS and CDR2 as YFSETQ. CDR3 loop: CASSLSGLASYNEQFF. The CDR3 DNA follows: TGCGCCAGCAGCTTGTCTGGGCTGGCCTCCTACAATGAGCAGTTCTTC.

The CDR3: CASSPGTNLRGTGELFF. DNA of the CDR3: TGCGCCAGCAGCCCTGGGACTAACTTAAGGGGAACCGGGGAGCTGTTTTTT. The rearrangement links TRBV4-3 to TRBJ2-2, with 7 nucleotides matching TRBD2. Germline CDR1 LGHNA, CDR2 YSLEER. V lost 4 bases to trimming and J lost 5 bases; unmatched junction nucleotides: 13. There are 17 residues in the CDR3.

The gene calls are TRBV5-1 and TRBJ2-7; D perhaps matches TRBD2 (6 bases). The CDR3 length is 14 residues. V lost 2 bases, J lost 1 base, and 10 bases lay in between. Germline V gene data show CDR1 as SGHRS and CDR2 as YFSETQ. The CDR3 here is CASSFAGSSYEQYF. CDR3 DNA sequence: TGCGCCAGCAGCTTTGCGGGATCTTCCTACGAGCAGTACTTC. The full variable domain, in which reference TRBV5-1 and TRBJ2-7 provide the parts outside the CDR3, is KAGVTQTPRYLIKTRGQQVTLSCSPISGHRSVSWYQQTPGQGLQFLFEYFSETQRNKGNFPGRFSGRQFSNSRSEMNVSTLELGDSALYLCASSFAGSSYEQYFGPGTRLTVT.

Of note for this clone: This CDR3 is also generated by other DNA sequences in the sample. The chain has TRBV4-3 and TRBJ2-7, with 10 bases that match TRBD1. The CDR3 is 14 amino acids. V shed 4 bases and J 2 bases; nucleotides not matched to a gene: 2. Germline CDR1 and CDR2: LGHNA and YSLEER. The CDR3 nucleotides are TGCGCCAGCAGCCCCGGGACAGGGGCCTACGAGCAGTACTTC. Encoded protein: CASSPGTGAYEQYF.

This clone was seen repeatedly, ten times or more. The chain couples TRBV18 to TRBJ2-7, with D perhaps matching TRBD1 (5 bases). CDR1 and CDR2 from the germline V gene are KGHSH and LQKENI. This CDR3 spans 14 amino acids. Trimming took off 3 bases at V and 2 bases at J, with 11 bases between the two ends. The CDR3 spells CASSPPGFTYEQYF. CDR3 DNA sequence: TGTGCCAGCTCACCTCCAGGGTTTACCTACGAGCAGTACTTC.

The chain links TRBV25-1 to TRBJ2-3; TRBD1 aligns across 8 bases. V lost 8 bases and J lost 5; bases outside the gene matches: 12. Germline CDR1 reads MGHDK; CDR2 reads SYGVNS. The CDR3 totals 15 residues. The CDR3 DNA reads TGTGCCAGCTCCCAAGGGACAGGACGAATAGATACGCAGTATTTT. As protein: CASSQGTGRIDTQYF.

The rearrangement links TRBV5-1 to TRBJ1-2; 8 nucleotides align to TRBD1. The CDR3 is made up of 15 amino acids. Trimming at V came to 4 bases and at J to 5 bases, leaving 10 bases not matched to a gene. From germline, CDR1 is SGHRS and CDR2 YFSETQ. Written as DNA, the CDR3 is TGCGCCAGCAGCCTCGGACAGGGCGGTATTTATGGCTACACCTTC. This codes for CASSLGQGGIYGYTF.

In regard to this clone: The junction and the germline gene differ at one end; a read error may be behind it. The CDR3 DNA reads TGTGCCAGCAGCCCCGAGGGACATCTGAACACTGAGGCTTTCTTT. Translated: CASSPEGHLNTEAFF. This chain links TRBV7-4 with TRBJ1-1; the D gene is possibly TRBD1 (6 bases). Per the germline V gene, CDR1 is SGHVT and CDR2 is SQSDAQ. The CDR3 has 15 residues.

The count of this clone is one. The chain recombines TRBV6-5 with TRBJ1-1; no firm D call. Per germline, CDR1 MNHEY and CDR2 SVGAGI. This CDR3 is 15 amino acids long. Trimming stripped 0 bases from V and 7 bases from J, with 15 bases between. The CDR3, as DNA: TGTGCCAGCAGTTACTCTGGGCCGAGGGCAGGTGAAGCTTTCTTT. Protein sequence: CASSYSGPRAGEAFF.

J is TRBJ2-7 and V is TRBV5-1; D perhaps matches TRBD1 (6 bases). This CDR3 has 17 amino acids. Germline lookup yields CDR1 SGHRS and CDR2 YFSETQ. Deletions cut 3 bases from V and 7 bases from J, with 26 bases between. CDR3 nucleotide sequence: TGCGCCAGCAGCTACGGGACATCGGGCGCCTCTCTAGTGGAGCAGTACTTC. Translating gives CASSYGTSGASLVEQYF.

The chain combines TRBV11-2 with TRBJ2-2; 7 nucleotides align to TRBD2. This CDR3 has 16 residues. V shed 5 bases and J 1 base; nucleotides not matched to a gene: 7. Germline values: CDR1 SGHAT, CDR2 FQNNGV. CDR3 DNA sequence: TGTGCCAGCAGCCTCCCTAGCGGCCGGAACACCGGGGAGCTGTTTTTT. Encoded protein: CASSLPSGRNTGELFF.

This chain uses TRBV28 with TRBJ2-1; D gene unclear. The germline V and J ends were trimmed by 5 bases and 0 bases, with 11 bases remaining between them. The germline V gene encodes CDR1 MDHEN and CDR2 SYDVKM. This CDR3 is 15 amino acids long. The CDR3 DNA reads TGTGCCAGCAGTCAGAGCGACTCCTCCTACAATGAGCAGTTCTTC. This encodes CASSQSDSSYNEQFF.

The CDR3: CASSLAWDTSLKQETQYF. The DNA of the CDR3 is TGTGCCAGCAGCTTAGCGTGGGACACGAGCCTGAAGCAAGAGACCCAGTACTTC. The chain employs TRBV7-6 and TRBJ2-5, with a weak D call TRBD1 (6 bases). Germline V lookup: CDR1 SGHVS, CDR2 FNYEAQ. V lost 0 bases and J 2 bases, leaving 19 bases between the germline ends. This CDR3 has 18 residues.

The rearrangement links TRBV4-1 to TRBJ2-7; D gene ambiguous. The V end lost 1 base, the J end lost 2 bases, and 12 bases lay between the germline ends. Germline-derived CDR1 and CDR2 are MGHRA and YSYEKL. The CDR3 runs to 15 residues. The CDR3 coding sequence is TGCGCCAGCAGCCAAGTAGGCCGGAGCCCCTACGAGCAGTACTTC. It encodes CASSQVGRSPYEQYF.

This chain links TRBV5-6 with TRBJ2-7; 11 nucleotides agree with TRBD2. CDR1 SGHDT and CDR2 YYEEEE come from the germline V gene. There are 17 residues in the CDR3. Losses at the gene ends were 3 bases for V and 3 bases for J; bases not matched to a gene: 11. CDR3 nucleotides: TGTGCCAGCAGCTCAATATCTTCCGGGACTAGCGGCTACGAGCAGTACTTC. It yields the protein CASSSISSGTSGYEQYF.

This clone is a singleton in its sample. J is TRBJ2-1 and V is TRBV7-2; 7 nucleotides align to TRBD1. The CDR3 extends over 15 amino acids. The ends lost 1 base at V and 3 bases at J; junction bases unmatched: 3. CDR1 and CDR2 (germline): SGHTA, FQGNSA. The CDR3 DNA reads as TGTGCCAGCAGCTTAGGACAGGGAGTCTACAATGAGCAGTTCTTC. Translating gives CASSLGQGVYNEQFF.

This sequence joins TRBV19 and TRBJ2-7, with TRBD2 matching over 14 bases. The germline gives CDR1 LNHDA, CDR2 SQIVND (reference sequence). The V segment lost 3 bases and the J segment 5 bases; nucleotides outside the gene matches: 3. CDR3 length: 15 amino acids. CDR3 in amino acids: CASSIGTSGSDEQYF. CDR3 DNA sequence: TGTGCCAGTAGTATCGGGACTAGCGGGAGCGACGAGCAGTACTTC.

The chain recombines TRBV23-1 with TRBJ1-4; 12 bases fit TRBD1. TRBV23-1 is classed as an ORF, of uncertain function. There are 19 residues in the CDR3. V shed 4 bases and J 5 bases; nucleotides not matched to a gene: 14. CDR3 region: CASSPKGRDRGRPNEKLFF. The CDR3 region has the DNA TGCGCCAGCAGTCCCAAAGGGCGGGACAGGGGGCGACCGAATGAAAAACTGTTTTTT.

V and J are TRBV28 and TRBJ1-5, with D possibly TRBD1 on 5 matching bases. Per germline, CDR1 MDHEN and CDR2 SYDVKM. Trimming took 3 bases from V and 0 from J, leaving 18 bases between them. The CDR3 is made up of 18 amino acids. The CDR3, as DNA: TGTGCCAGCAGTTTTAGTCGCGGACAAACTTATAGCAATCAGCCCCAGCATTTT. Translation gives CASSFSRGQTYSNQPQHF.

The chain is built from TRBV19 and TRBJ2-1, with TRBD2 matching over 13 bases. CDR3 length: 17 residues. CDR1 is LNHDA, CDR2 SQIVND, per germline (reference sequence). V shed 4 bases and J 10 bases; nucleotides not matched to a gene: 13. The CDR3: CASSRTSGRGVEDEQFF. In DNA, the CDR3 is TGTGCCAGTAGTAGGACTAGCGGGAGAGGCGTGGAGGACGAGCAGTTCTTC.

The CDR3, as DNA: TGTGCCAGCTCACCACCAACAGGGTCAGAGACCCAGTACTTC. This encodes CASSPPTGSETQYF. V is TRBV18 and J is TRBJ2-5; D is perhaps TRBD1 (6 bases). Trimming removed 0 bases at V and 4 bases at J, with 9 bases between. Germline CDR1 reads KGHSH; CDR2 reads LQKENI. The CDR3 consists of 14 residues.

In its sample, this clone was seen once. The chain combines TRBV9 with TRBJ1-2, with D uncertain. The germline CDR1 and CDR2 sequences are SGDLS and YYNGEE. The CDR3 is made up of 15 amino acids. V lost 1 base and J lost 8, with 18 bases in between. CDR3 sequence reads: CASSVIPAVYSGYTF. The CDR3 DNA follows: TGTGCCAGCAGCGTAATTCCTGCGGTGTACTCAGGCTACACCTTC.

This chain uses TRBV29-1 with TRBJ2-3; TRBD2 agrees at 13 bases. The CDR3 loop spans 15 amino acids. Germline lookup yields CDR1 SQVTM and CDR2 ANQGSEA. The V gene end was trimmed by 0 bases and the J gene end by 11 bases; junction bases not matched to a gene: 8. CDR3 coding DNA: TGCAGCGTTGAAGAGGGTACTAGCGGGAGGGGACGGCAGTATTTT. This sequence encodes CSVEEGTSGRGRQYF.

V and J are TRBV28 and TRBJ2-7; 7 bases agree with TRBD1. Germline V gene sequence: CDR1 MDHEN, CDR2 SYDVKM. CDR3 length: 15 residues. V was clipped by 5 bases and J by 0 bases; unmatched bases: 7. CDR3: CASSSRTGNSYEQYF. The CDR3 region has the DNA TGTGCCAGCAGTAGTCGGACAGGTAACTCCTACGAGCAGTACTTC.

This chain links TRBV4-3 with TRBJ2-2; 8 nucleotides match TRBD1. CDR3 length equals 15 residues. Germline CDR1 and CDR2: LGHNA and YSLEER. V lost 1 base and J lost 6; bases outside the gene matches: 4. The CDR3, as DNA: TGCGCCAGCAGCCAAGCTTCAGGGGGCCCCGGGGAGCTGTTTTTT. It specifies CASSQASGGPGELFF.